Sequencing of this T cell receptor (beta chain) was carried out in a study of cytomegalovirus exposure and HLA in healthy donors. V dropped 3 bases and J dropped 1 base, with 9 bases sitting between them. Germline V gene lookup returns CDR1 KGHSH and CDR2 LQKENI. CDR3 length: 14 residues. Study-wide points: Per a later analysis, 15,000 to 20,000 TCR beta sequences showed association with HLA alleles at 0.05 false discovery rate.

The PCR had 60 Vbeta and 13 Jbeta primers. Clones were read by immunoSEQ multiplex PCR, and TCRdb kept only the in-frame ones, dropping some. This sample carries about 200,000 clones, with 6.5% going to the ten biggest clones. As to this clone: Its specificity is unknown.

The chain recombines TRBV18 with TRBJ2-5, with D unclear. Sequencing input: PBMCs. The origin of this receptor is a man between 25 and 39 years old in good health and CMV-seronegative. CDR3 bases: TGTGCCAGCTCACCCCCCTCTACCCAAGAGACCCAGTACTTC. Translation: CASSPPSTQETQYF.